A single TCR beta chain is shown here with its context. Its target antigen remains unknown. Base qualities are not at hand, and no much larger clone is one base apart. TCRbeta CDR3 regions were amplified from genomic DNA by means of the immunoSEQ Assay, a bias-controlled multiplex PCR. The paper's data handling went like this. The number of nucleated cells in each sample was estimated by amplification of reference gene primers within the assay. To quantify the absolute abundance of each unique TCRbeta CDR3 rearrangement, sequence reads were collapsed and filtered. For each sample, productive Simpson clonality was calculated as the square root of Simpson's diversity index over productive rearrangements. TCRdb obtained this table from immuneACCESS and retained in-frame rearrangements with V and J assigned. These tables miss some clones; where compared with another copy, unresolved V genes account for less than half of the shortfall, and the remainder is unexplained. V, J and clone size were drawn from that table, and D and trimming were deduced from the DNA. For this sample there are 250,000 to 350,000 clones; more than 90% appear just once. Less than 20% of the sample goes to the ten largest clones.

The data stem from a study of blood T cell repertoires in COVID-19 (dated by TCRdb to 2020 to 2021). Background on the whole study: Samples covering the acute and convalescent phases of COVID-19 were provided by collaborators in the United States, Italy and Spain. The dataset comprised deeply sampled blood TCRbeta repertoires from subjects exposed to, actively infected with, or recovered from COVID-19. A freely available public database, intended as a resource for researchers studying the immune response to SARS-CoV-2, is where the repertoires were released. HLA class I and class II types, where available, came from metadata supplied by the sample provider rather than from assay-based typing. The samples were drawn from two sources: the first 160 participants of the ongoing ImmuneRACE study, and 1,000 to 1,500 subjects contributed by 6 global collaborators. A de-identified subject ID, COVID-19 status, age in years and sex were almost always included in the sample metadata. The prospective study material was composed of cDNA or gDNA derived from T cells, B-cell-depleted T cells, or PBMCs. On the study overall, not on this receptor specifically: How much clinical and demographic metadata was included differed by source and by participant, and the metadata was provided uncurated.

From cysteine to phenylalanine, the CDR3 is 16 amino acids long. The only DNA kept is the CDR3, 48 bases in frame from the first base. Trimming removed 3 bases from V and 2 bases from J, leaving 16 bases between the germline ends. Sequences KGHSH (CDR1) and LQKENI (CDR2) are obtained from the germline V gene. Enrolling through a virtual design, the prospective study's participants ranged in age from roughly 18 to 90 years and lived across 20 to 25 United States geographic areas. To assign participants to cohorts, the prospective study relied on clinical history that participants themselves reported in a screening survey and a study questionnaire. For ImmuneRACE Cohort 3, a participant was defined as recovered based on two consecutive negative NP/OP PCR tests, clearance by a healthcare professional, or resolution of symptoms. Each participant in the prospective study had whole blood, serum and a nasopharyngeal or oropharyngeal swab collected by mobile phlebotomists. Additional blood draws and questionnaires over a roughly two-month period could optionally be provided by prospective study participants. Before DNA extraction, prospective study blood samples were shipped either frozen or at room temperature.

Recombination joined TRBV18 with TRBJ1-2, and TRBD1 may be the D gene, going by 6 matching bases. The sequenced sample consisted of PBMCs or T cells enriched from blood (not recorded which). The clonotype comes from a woman aged 25 to 39 who had recovered from COVID-19. The nucleotides read TGTGCCAGCTCACCTACGAGCAGGACAGAGAACTATGGCTACACCTTC. This is translated as CASSPTSRTENYGYTF.